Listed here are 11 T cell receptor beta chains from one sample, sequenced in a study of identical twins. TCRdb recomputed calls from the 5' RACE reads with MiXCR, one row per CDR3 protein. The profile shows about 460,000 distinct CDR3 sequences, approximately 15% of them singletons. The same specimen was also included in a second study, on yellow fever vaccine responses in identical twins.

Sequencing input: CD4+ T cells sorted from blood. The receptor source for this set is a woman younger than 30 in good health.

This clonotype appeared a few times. DNA for the CDR3: TGTGCCAGCAGTGATTACCAAAGGACAGGAAGGGGCACTGAAGCTTTCTTT. Translating gives CASSDYQRTGRGTEAFF. The rearrangement links TRBV6-1 to TRBJ1-1; the match to TRBD1 covers 7 bases. The CDR3 contains 17 residues. The germline CDR1 and CDR2 sequences are MNHNS and SASEGT. The V and J ends lost 3 bases and 4 bases, in that order; junction bases with no gene match: 14.

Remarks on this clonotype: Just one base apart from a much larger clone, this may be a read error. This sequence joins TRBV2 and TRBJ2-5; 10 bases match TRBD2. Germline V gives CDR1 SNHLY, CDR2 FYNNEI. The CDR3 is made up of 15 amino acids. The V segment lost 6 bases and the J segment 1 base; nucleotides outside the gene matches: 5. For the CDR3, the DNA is TGTGCCAGCAGCTTCGGGACTAGCGCCCAAGAGACCCAGTACTTC. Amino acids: CASSFGTSAQETQYF.

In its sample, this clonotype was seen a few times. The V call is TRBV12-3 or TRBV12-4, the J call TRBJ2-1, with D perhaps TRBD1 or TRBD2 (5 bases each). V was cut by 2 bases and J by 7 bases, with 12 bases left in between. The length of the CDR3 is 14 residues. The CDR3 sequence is CASSLNLGVNEQFF. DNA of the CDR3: TGTGCCAGCAGTTTAAATCTGGGGGTAAATGAGCAGTTCTTC.

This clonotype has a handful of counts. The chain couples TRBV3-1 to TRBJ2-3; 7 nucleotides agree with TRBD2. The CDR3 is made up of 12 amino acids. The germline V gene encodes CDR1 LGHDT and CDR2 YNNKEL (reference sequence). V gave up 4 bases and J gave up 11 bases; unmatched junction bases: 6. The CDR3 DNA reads TGTGCCAGCAGCCTAGACCGGGGGGTGCAGTATTTT. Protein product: CASSLDRGVQYF.

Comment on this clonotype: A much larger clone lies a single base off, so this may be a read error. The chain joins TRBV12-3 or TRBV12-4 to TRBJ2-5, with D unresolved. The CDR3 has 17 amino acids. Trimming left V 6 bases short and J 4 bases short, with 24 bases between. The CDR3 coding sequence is TGTGCCAGCAGCCCCCCAGATGGTACCCCTCAGCGAGAGACCCAGTACTTC. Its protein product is CASSPPDGTPQRETQYF.

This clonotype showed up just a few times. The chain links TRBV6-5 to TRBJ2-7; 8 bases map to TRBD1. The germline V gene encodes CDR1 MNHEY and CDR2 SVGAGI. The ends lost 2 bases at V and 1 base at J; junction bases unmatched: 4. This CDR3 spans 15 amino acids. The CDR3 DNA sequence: TGTGCCAGCAGTTACCGGACAGGGCTTTCCTACGAGCAGTACTTC. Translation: CASSYRTGLSYEQYF.

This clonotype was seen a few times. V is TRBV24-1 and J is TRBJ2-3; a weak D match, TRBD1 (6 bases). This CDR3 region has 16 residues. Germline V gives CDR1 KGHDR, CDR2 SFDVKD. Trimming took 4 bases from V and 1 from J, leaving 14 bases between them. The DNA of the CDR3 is TGTGCCACCAGTGACCGAACAGGGATGGGCACAGATACGCAGTATTTT. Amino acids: CATSDRTGMGTDTQYF.

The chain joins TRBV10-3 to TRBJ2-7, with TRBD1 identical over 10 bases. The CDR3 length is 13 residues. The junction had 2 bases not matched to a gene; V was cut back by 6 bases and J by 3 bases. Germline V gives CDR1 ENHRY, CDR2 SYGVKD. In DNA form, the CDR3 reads TGTGCCATCAGCGGGACAGGGGTCTACGAGCAGTACTTC. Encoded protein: CAISGTGVYEQYF.

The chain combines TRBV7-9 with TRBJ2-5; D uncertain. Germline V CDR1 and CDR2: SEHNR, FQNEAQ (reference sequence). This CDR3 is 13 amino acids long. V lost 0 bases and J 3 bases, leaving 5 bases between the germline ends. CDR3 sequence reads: CASSLAVKETQYF. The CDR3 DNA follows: TGTGCCAGCAGCTTAGCGGTGAAAGAGACCCAGTACTTC. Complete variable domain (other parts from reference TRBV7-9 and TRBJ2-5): DTGVSQNPRHKITKRGQNVTFRCDPISEHNRLYWYRQTLGQGPEFLTYFQNEAQLEKSRLLSDRFSAERPKGSFSTLEIQRTEQGDSAMYLCASSLAVKETQYFGPGTRLLVL.

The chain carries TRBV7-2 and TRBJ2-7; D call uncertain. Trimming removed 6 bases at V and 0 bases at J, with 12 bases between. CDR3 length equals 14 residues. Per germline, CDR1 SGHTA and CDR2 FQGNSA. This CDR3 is CASRFTTSSYEQYF. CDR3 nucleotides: TGTGCCAGCAGGTTCACTACCAGCTCCTACGAGCAGTACTTC.

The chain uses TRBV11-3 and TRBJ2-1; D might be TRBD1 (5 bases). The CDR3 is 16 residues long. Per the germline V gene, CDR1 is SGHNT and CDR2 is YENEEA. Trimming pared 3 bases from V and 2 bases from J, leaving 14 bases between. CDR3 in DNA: TGTGCCAGCAGCTTGGGTTGGGGCGGAACCTACAATGAGCAGTTCTTC. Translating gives CASSLGWGGTYNEQFF.